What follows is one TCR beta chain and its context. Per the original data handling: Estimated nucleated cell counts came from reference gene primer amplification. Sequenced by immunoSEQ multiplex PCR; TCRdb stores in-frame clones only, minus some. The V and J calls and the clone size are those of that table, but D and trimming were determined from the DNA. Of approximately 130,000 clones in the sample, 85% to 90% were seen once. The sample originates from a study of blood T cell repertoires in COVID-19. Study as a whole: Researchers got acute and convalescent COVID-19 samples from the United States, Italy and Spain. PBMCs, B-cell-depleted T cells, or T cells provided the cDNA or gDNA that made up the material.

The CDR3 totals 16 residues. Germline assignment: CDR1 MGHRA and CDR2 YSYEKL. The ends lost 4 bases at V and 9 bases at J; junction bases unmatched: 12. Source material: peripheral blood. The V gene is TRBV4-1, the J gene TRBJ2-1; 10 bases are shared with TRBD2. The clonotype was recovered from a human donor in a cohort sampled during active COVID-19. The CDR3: CASSPSGASGSSEQFF. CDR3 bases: TGCGCCAGCAGCCCAAGCGGGGCTAGCGGGAGTAGTGAGCAGTTCTTC.